The clone carrying this TCR beta chain was recorded a few times. Its target is unknown. Unique molecular identifiers were built into the TCRbeta library. TCRdb re-called the PCR reads with MiXCR, one entry per CDR3 protein. Of 780,000 or so distinct CDR3 sequences listed, around 17% are singletons. Germline assignment: CDR1 MNHEY and CDR2 SVGEGT. Trimming cost V 2 bases and J 2 bases; bases outside gene matches: 15. CDR3 length: 19 amino acids. The entry originates in a study of T-cell reconstitution after alpha-beta-depleted transplantation in children. Study-wide points: Newly produced T cells mostly accounted for T-cell counts and diversity one year post-transplant.

Sample: PBMCs, mostly from graft donor cells, taken 360 days after TCRalphabeta/CD19-depleted stem cell transplant. The chain recombines TRBV6-2 or TRBV6-3 with TRBJ2-1; 7 nucleotides match TRBD1. The sequence was collected from a male patient under 18 who had a stem cell transplant for acute lymphoblastic leukemia, so the T cells may come from the graft donor. As DNA, the CDR3 is TGTGCCAGCAGTTACAACCAGGGGGATACATTCCCTACCTACAATGAGCAGTTCTTC. Translation gives CASSYNQGDTFPTYNEQFF.